This T cell receptor (beta chain) was captured in a study of cytotoxic CD8 clonotypes in ibrutinib-treated CLL. The overall study: Overall, some 24 responses were partial and 2 complete; following median roughly 72 months, approximately 15 patients stayed remitted and around twelve progressed. Mean values per sample were some 250,000 productive templates and 93,000 or so productive rearrangements. General study results and limits: While tracking circulating CD8+ T-cell counts, baseline clonality exceeded that of age-matched healthy donors. At progression, clonality fell back toward baseline after rising at ibrutinib response.

Germline-derived CDR1 and CDR2 are WSHSY and SAAADI. The V segment lost 1 base and the J segment 0 bases; nucleotides outside the gene matches: 13. The CDR3 has 19 amino acids. In regard to this clone: Its antigen is still unknown.

Profiling relied on immunoSEQ multiplex PCR, and the TCRdb table lists in-frame clones only, not all of them. The sample holds about 35,000 clones, 71% seen once. Here the sequenced sample was PBMCs, taken at disease progression, from a patient treated with ibrutinib. The chain combines TRBV10-2 with TRBJ2-3, with TRBD2 matching 7 bases. The sequence was obtained from a human donor with chronic lymphocytic leukemia. The CDR3: CASSELISGPSVSTDTQYF. CDR3 nucleotides: TGCGCCAGCAGTGAGTTAATTAGCGGGCCTAGCGTTAGCACAGATACGCAGTATTTT.